This T cell receptor (beta chain) derives from a study of T cell responses to AZD1222 COVID-19 vaccine. On this clone itself: No antigen is known for it.

Pooled samples include second doses given at about 4 or 12 weeks. Clones were sequenced by immunoSEQ multiplex PCR, and TCRdb holds only the in-frame ones, with some missing. This table holds about 45,000 clones, around 90% found once. Germline CDR1 is SGHTS and CDR2 is YDEGEE. This CDR3 is 14 amino acids long. V was pared by 4 bases and J by 0 bases, with 4 bases of the junction left unmatched. Points from the study as a whole: At 160-218 and 743-854, vaccine-associated CD4 TCRs were dominant, and they spanned spike. Spike-specific TCR breadth and depth were elevated following two AZD1222 doses. Only after the peak T cell response were repertoires sampled.

This clonotype was sampled from an adult who received the AZD1222 COVID-19 vaccine. The material sequenced was peripheral blood, taken 28 days after the second AZD1222 dose. The rearrangement uses TRBV5-8 and TRBJ2-7; 7 nucleotides align to TRBD1. The CDR3 DNA sequence: TGTGCCAGCAGCGCCCGGGACAGCTCCTACGAGCAGTACTTC. The encoded protein is CASSARDSSYEQYF.